This TCR beta chain is from a study of regulatory T cells in long-lasting Graves disease. Time point in this sample: newly diagnosed GD, antithyroid drugs for less than 3 months. From RNA extracted from PBMCs, the TCR library was made. Guidelines of the American Thyroid Association were used to diagnose Graves' disease. The CDR3 sequence is 11 residues long. CDR1 is MNHNS, CDR2 SASEGT, per germline. V gave up 6 bases and J gave up 10 bases, with 12 bases separating them. For TCR beta, libraries came from iRepertoire HTBI primers and Arm-PCR of CDR3 regions. TCRdb fed the multiplex PCR reads into MiXCR, producing one record per CDR3 protein. The top ten clones hold about 10% of a sample with under 500,000 distinct CDR3 sequences, over 15% of them seen once. The data also belong to a second study, concerning T cells in Graves' hyperthyroidism and ophthalmopathy. That publication notes: In making diagnoses, clinical symptoms, serum thyroxine and TRAb, thyroid ultrasound and orbital computed tomography were all used. First-round RT-PCR of the TCR CDR3 relied on the HTBI primer set.

The genes are TRBV6-1 and TRBJ1-1; maybe TRBD1 (5 bases). This specimen was peripheral blood mononuclear cells (PBMCs), taken at new diagnosis, from a patient treated with antithyroid drugs. The sequence was collected from a woman younger than 45 with Graves disease. CDR3 coding DNA: TGTGCCAGCAGCACCGACAGCGGAGCTTTCTTT. It is translated as CASSTDSGAFF.